This TCR beta chain is drawn from a study of neoadjuvant anti-PD-1 for oral cavity cancer listed by TCRdb under 2021. In terms of the full investigation: Before curative-intent surgical resection, most patients were given three to four biweekly doses of nivolumab at 3 mg/kg. Under RECIST 1.1, a patient counted as a responder if showing complete response, partial response or stable disease, and as a non-responder if showing progression. A roughly 33% response rate was observed in the parent correlative cohort, in which eleven to twelve patients were included. Patients without progression received a fourth nivolumab dose around day 43 and underwent definitive surgical resection on days 50-56.

For deep sequencing, PBMC libraries mostly used 450 to 550 ng of input genomic DNA, with six replicates for each sample. The immunoSEQ hsTCRbeta kit was used to prepare TCRbeta libraries according to the manufacturer's instructions. Sequencing of the completed libraries took place using an Illumina NovaSeq 6000 S4 flow cell after they had been pooled to about 3.2 nM. The authors' pipeline ran thus. The immunoSEQ Analyzer handled quality control and preprocessing of the raw data. The analysis was limited to productive rearrangements, and each clonotype was defined by a unique CDR3 amino acid sequence. Repertoire clonality was estimated as the Gini-Simpson index, computed with the R package tcR. Student's t test was used to compare Gini indices, while Pearson correlation assessed associations with tumor size change. TCRdb re-hosts the immuneACCESS table, in-frame sequences only. Its copies lack some clones; in the studies checked, an unresolved V gene accounts for under half of them, and the cause for the rest is not known. The V and J calls and clone size were taken over from that table, and D and trimming were inferred from the DNA. This sample lists about 14,000 clones; roughly 70% were detected once. Together, the top ten hold approximately 3% of the sample.

V is clipped by 5 bases and J by 8 bases, and the sequence between their germline boundaries is 12 bases long. The CDR3 spans 12 residues, from the cysteine through the phenylalanine. Of all the DNA, just the CDR3 is kept, 36 bases in frame from base 1. CDR1 and CDR2 are drawn from the germline V gene (reference sequence): SEHNR, FQNEAQ. The time point label on this specimen signifies: after neoadjuvant nivolumab, at surgical resection. Patients were newly diagnosed with stage II-IVA oral cavity squamous cell carcinoma and had received no prior systemic or radiation treatment. The cohort was made up of patients with locally advanced, HPV-negative oral cavity squamous cell carcinoma. No culture maintenance or expansion was done, as the peripheral blood mononuclear cells went straight to analysis. The samples were obtained from a longitudinal correlative study of a single-arm phase II trial testing neoadjuvant nivolumab in oral cavity squamous cell carcinoma. Genomic DNA-based TCRbeta sequencing was performed on subject-matched pre- and post-treatment PBMCs and tumors from three responders and three non-responders. Peripheral blood mononuclear cells were collected before nivolumab treatment and again after treatment, at the time of surgery. The Maxwell RSC DNA from Cells kit was used to isolate genomic DNA from PBMCs.

This clone was seen a handful of times. The clone's antigen remains unknown. Base qualities were left out, and no much larger clone turns up one base away. Broader findings and caveats from the paper: The TCR analyses had only a few patients in each response group, and the authors called for validation in larger cohorts. After neoadjuvant nivolumab, significantly higher T cell clonality (Gini index) was found within PBMCs in non-responders than in responders. Higher pretreatment blood Treg/Th17 ratios correlated with higher pretreatment blood TCRbeta clonality and lower post-treatment tumor TCRbeta clonality.

The sequence was collected from a person aged 35-79 years with oral cavity squamous cell carcinoma. Recombination linked TRBV7-9 to TRBJ1-2, with the D segment identity uncertain. Sequenced material: PBMCs, taken after nivolumab (anti-PD-1) treatment. Read as DNA, the sequence is TGTGCCAGCAGCCCCGGACTAGAGGGCTACACCTTC. Translated, this gives CASSPGLEGYTF.